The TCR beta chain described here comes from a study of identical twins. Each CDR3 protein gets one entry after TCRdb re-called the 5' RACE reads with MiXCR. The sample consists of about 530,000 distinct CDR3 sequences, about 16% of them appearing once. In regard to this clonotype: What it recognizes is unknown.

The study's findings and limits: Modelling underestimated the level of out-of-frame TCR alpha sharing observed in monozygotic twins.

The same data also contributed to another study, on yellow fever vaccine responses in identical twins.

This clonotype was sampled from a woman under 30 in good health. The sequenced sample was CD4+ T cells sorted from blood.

CDR3 nucleotide sequence: TGTGCCAGCAGCCGGGACAGCCCGAACACCGGGGAGCTGTTTTTT. This gives the protein CASSRDSPNTGELFF. The chain uses TRBV7-9 and TRBJ2-2, with 7 bases lining up with TRBD1. The germline gives CDR1 SEHNR, CDR2 FQNEAQ (reference sequence). This CDR3 comprises 15 residues. The ends lost 5 bases at V and 0 bases at J; junction bases unmatched: 3.